This TCR beta chain emerged from a study of cytomegalovirus exposure and HLA in healthy donors. In the PCR, 60 Vbeta and 13 Jbeta primers were used. Assay: immunoSEQ multiplex PCR; the TCRdb copy retains only in-frame clones and omits some. The sample includes approximately 85,000 clones, 80% of them seen just once. Per germline, CDR1 GTSNPN and CDR2 SVGIG (reference sequence). The CDR3 sequence is 12 residues long. As for this clone: Its specificity is not known.

Whole-study results and caveats: Presence/absence analyses supposed approximately even sequencing depth among donors. The authors later found most CMV-associated TCR beta chains appeared HLA-restricted.

Specimen: PBMCs. This chain uses TRBV30 with TRBJ2-7; no clear D. This receptor was taken from a man between 50 and 59 years old in good health and CMV-seropositive. As DNA, the CDR3 is TGTTCTATTGGTGGGCCGGTCTTAGGGCAGTACTTC. Its translation: CSIGGPVLGQYF. The entire variable domain, with the rest obtained from reference TRBV30 and TRBJ2-7, is as follows: SQTIHQWPATLVQPVGSPLSLECTVEGTSNPNLYWYRQAAGRGLQLLFYSVGIGQISSEVPQNLSASRPQDRQFILSSKKLLLSDSGFYLCSIGGPVLGQYFGPGTRLTVT.